This T cell receptor (beta chain) came from a study of cytomegalovirus exposure and HLA in healthy donors. The study, taken as a whole, reports: In vitro work confirmed that a few CMV-associated chains recognize CMV antigens. The authors enumerated some 160 TCR beta chains as linked to cytomegalovirus. Reported performance of the classifier showed diagnosis of cytomegalovirus status with high specificity and sensitivity. For most TCR sequences rarity was the rule, although some public TCRs occurred in many donors.

This clone was seen once. Its specificity is not known. Produced via immunoSEQ multiplex PCR; TCRdb's table is partial and in-frame only. The sample shows around 60,000 clones, under 95% of them seen only once. Looked up from germline, CDR1 is SGHAT and CDR2 is FQNNGV. The germline V and J ends were trimmed by 1 base and 4 bases, with 6 bases remaining between them. The CDR3 totals 13 residues. This receptor was taken from a woman aged 18-29 years in good health and CMV-seronegative. Sample: PBMCs. This chain connects TRBV11-2 to TRBJ2-3; D is ambiguous. CDR3 sequence reads: CASSLGYSDTQYF. For the CDR3, the DNA is TGTGCCAGCAGCTTAGGTTACTCAGATACGCAGTATTTT. Looking up the rest from reference TRBV11-2 and TRBJ2-3 gives the full variable domain: EAGVAQSPRYKIIEKRQSVAFWCNPISGHATLYWYQQILGQGPKLLIQFQNNGVVDDSQLPKDRFSAERLKGVDSTLKIQPAKLEDSAVYLCASSLGYSDTQYFGPGTRLTVL.